This TCR beta chain emerged from a study of control samples from healthy donors and cancer patients. Trimming left V 4 bases short and J 0 bases short, with 18 bases between. CDR1 MNHEY and CDR2 SMNVEV come from the germline V gene (reference sequence). The length of the CDR3 is 18 residues. Libraries were prepared by immunoSEQ multiplex PCR; TCRdb keeps only in-frame clonotypes and omits some of them. Seen here are about 130,000 clones, approximately 94% observed once, and the top ten hold over 1.5%. The sequence was obtained from a man aged 50-60 years with head and neck cancer. The rearrangement joins TRBV27 to TRBJ2-2; no firm D call. The sequenced sample was PBMCs. The CDR3 DNA reads as TGTGCCAGCAGTTCCCCCGTTGCAGCTCAGTCGAACACCGGGGAGCTGTTTTTT. Protein product: CASSSPVAAQSNTGELFF.